What follows are 15 T cell receptor beta chains derived from one specimen sequenced in a study of shared clonotypes between healthy human individuals. The repertoire was sequenced with immunoSEQ multiplex PCR; TCRdb's copy has only in-frame clones and lacks some. The table lists some 2,500,000 clones, more than 85% of them singletons. Material: naive CD4+ T cells from PBMCs. The subset is: CD45RA+ positively selected. All receptors derive from a man between 18 and 35 years old in good health. Some clones in this sample may be carry-over from other donors' samples.

V and J are TRBV7-8 and TRBJ2-4; D is perhaps TRBD1 (7 bases). CDR1 SGHVS and CDR2 FQNEAQ come from the germline V gene. The CDR3 loop spans 16 amino acids. V shed 8 bases and J shed 0 bases, with 17 bases lying between them. CDR3 amino acids: CASGGTASLAKNIQYF. The CDR3 nucleotides are TGTGCCAGCGGCGGGACAGCATCTTTAGCCAAAAACATTCAGTACTTC.

This sequence joins TRBV7-2 and TRBJ2-7, with D perhaps TRBD2 (5 bases). Germline CDR1 SGHTA, CDR2 FQGNSA. The germline V and J ends were trimmed by 1 base and 2 bases, with 12 bases remaining between them. There are 15 residues in the CDR3. As DNA, the CDR3 is TGTGCCAGCAGCTTAGGGGGTAGCGAGGCCTACGAGCAGTACTTC. This gives the protein CASSLGGSEAYEQYF.

This clone has just one count. The chain carries TRBV15 and TRBJ1-4; a weak D match, TRBD1 (6 bases). CDR1 is LNHNV, CDR2 YYDKDF, per germline (reference sequence). Trimming removed 1 base from V and 6 bases from J, with 18 bases in between. The CDR3 length is 17 residues. CDR3 bases: TGTGCCACCAGCAGAGTTACAACAGGGACATTGGATGAAAAACTGTTTTTT. Protein sequence: CATSRVTTGTLDEKLFF. Using reference TRBV15 and TRBJ1-4 for the parts outside the CDR3, the full variable domain is DAMVIQNPRYQVTQFGKPVTLSCSQTLNHNVMYWYQQKSSQAPKLLFHYYDKDFNNEADTPDNFQSRRPNTSFCFLDIRSPGLGDTAMYLCATSRVTTGTLDEKLFFGSGTQLSVL.

With regard to this clone: Other nucleotide sequences in the sample specify the same CDR3. The gene calls are TRBV5-1 and TRBJ2-7, with TRBD1 identical over 9 bases. The trim removed 0 bases at V and 2 bases at J, leaving 3 bases unmatched. The CDR3 sequence is 15 residues long. CDR1 is SGHRS, CDR2 YFSETQ, per germline. The CDR3 DNA reads TGCGCCAGCAGCTTGGCGGGACAGGGTCCCTACGAGCAGTACTTC. It codes for CASSLAGQGPYEQYF.

V and J are TRBV5-1 and TRBJ1-2; D is perhaps TRBD1 (6 bases). Germline V gene data show CDR1 as SGHRS and CDR2 as YFSETQ. CDR3 length: 14 residues. V lost 0 bases and J lost 8, with 14 bases in between. The CDR3 is CASSLGPGAGGYTF. The CDR3 DNA is TGCGCCAGCAGCTTGGGCCCGGGGGCGGGCGGCTACACCTTC.

About this clone itself: Additional DNA sequences in this sample encode the identical CDR3. This rearrangement joins TRBV28 to TRBJ2-2; 7 nucleotides match TRBD1. Germline values: CDR1 MDHEN, CDR2 SYDVKM. The length of the CDR3 is 16 residues. The junction had 5 bases not matched to a gene; V was cut back by 4 bases and J by 0 bases. As DNA, the CDR3 is TGTGCCAGCAGTTCGGGACAGTTCGCGAACACCGGGGAGCTGTTTTTT. It is translated as CASSSGQFANTGELFF.

The gene calls are TRBV27 and TRBJ2-7; tentatively, D is TRBD1 or TRBD2 (5 bases each). This CDR3 has 17 residues. Trimming removed 0 bases at V and 2 bases at J, with 17 bases between. The germline V gene encodes CDR1 MNHEY and CDR2 SMNVEV (reference sequence). Here the CDR3 reads CASSLSRGQLTPYEQYF. CDR3 in DNA: TGTGCCAGCAGTTTATCGAGGGGCCAGCTAACTCCCTACGAGCAGTACTTC.

This chain joins TRBV19 and TRBJ2-7; 10 bases match TRBD1. This CDR3 has 14 amino acids. Germline assignment: CDR1 LNHDA and CDR2 SQIVND (reference sequence). The J segment lost 7 bases and the V segment lost 6 bases, leaving 9 bases of the junction unmatched. In DNA form, the CDR3 reads TGTGCCAGTAGCCCCCCCGGGACAGGGGATGAGCAGTACTTC. Protein product: CASSPPGTGDEQYF.

Details on this clone: The junction departs from the called germline gene at one end, perhaps through a read error. V is TRBV4-3 and J is TRBJ2-7, with D perhaps TRBD1 (6 bases). CDR1 is LGHNA, CDR2 YSLEER, per germline. This CDR3 contains 14 residues. In nucleotides, the CDR3 is TGCGCTAGCAGCCAGCGGCAGGGGACCTACGAGCAGTACTTC. Its protein product is CASSQRQGTYEQYF.

This rearrangement joins TRBV5-1 to TRBJ2-2; 7 bases line up with TRBD1. The CDR3 runs 16 residues. CDR1 is SGHRS and CDR2 is YFSETQ in the germline V gene. The ends lost 3 bases at V and 0 bases at J; junction bases unmatched: 5. Here the CDR3 DNA reads TGCGCCAGCAGCTCTCCGGGACAGACGAACACCGGGGAGCTGTTTTTT. It is translated as CASSSPGQTNTGELFF.

The V gene is TRBV6-1, the J gene TRBJ1-3; 8 bases align to TRBD1. V trimming: 4 bases; J trimming: 1 base; junction bases outside the gene matches: 9. The length of the CDR3 is 17 residues. Per germline, CDR1 MNHNS and CDR2 SASEGT. The CDR3 DNA follows: TGTGCCAGCAGTGTAGACAGGGGTGAACTTTCTGGAAACACCATATATTTT. This gives the protein CASSVDRGELSGNTIYF.

The CDR3 DNA follows: TGTGCCAGCAGCAAAGGGGGTGACATCACTGAAGCTTTCTTT. It codes for CASSKGGDITEAFF. The chain uses TRBV21-1 and TRBJ1-1. TRBV21-1 is annotated as a pseudogene. The CDR3 has 14 amino acids.

The V and J genes are TRBV9 and TRBJ2-7; D unclear. The CDR3 covers 12 residues. Trimming left V 4 bases short and J 5 bases short, with 10 bases between. CDR1 is SGDLS and CDR2 is YYNGEE in the germline V gene. This CDR3 reads CASSSPEHEQYF. DNA of the CDR3: TGTGCCAGCAGCTCCCCAGAACACGAGCAGTACTTC.

This chain joins TRBV19 and TRBJ1-5; D ambiguous. CDR1 and CDR2 (germline): LNHDA, SQIVND (reference sequence). With 1 base removed from V and 0 bases from J, the gap between germline ends came to 7 bases. The CDR3 loop spans 15 amino acids. The CDR3 DNA reads TGTGCCAGTAGTATAGGAGGCGCTAGCAATCAGCCCCAGCATTTT. It translates to CASSIGGASNQPQHF.

The chain has TRBV11-1 and TRBJ1-4, with 11 nucleotides matching TRBD1. The germline V gene has CDR1 SGHAT and CDR2 FQDESV (reference sequence). The V and J ends lost 5 bases and 5 bases, in that order; junction bases with no gene match: 4. The CDR3 is 15 amino acids. The CDR3, as DNA: TGTGCCAGCAGCCCGGGGACAGGGGGAAATGAAAAACTGTTTTTT. Translating it yields CASSPGTGGNEKLFF.